This T cell receptor beta chain was identified during a study of T cell responses to AZD1222 COVID-19 vaccine. Regarding the study as a whole: The donor group comprised mostly white British people and more females; the analysis possibly underestimated clonal diversity. There were vaccine-associated CD4 TCRs across spike, dominant at 160-218 and 743-854. Spike-specific TCR breadth and depth rose after two AZD1222 doses. The number of AZD1222 recipients seropositive at baseline was only five to seven.

Clones were sequenced by immunoSEQ multiplex PCR, and TCRdb holds only the in-frame ones, with some missing. The sample holds about 100,000 clones, around nine tenths seen once. The CDR3 is 19 residues long. V gave up 3 bases and J gave up 7 bases, with 29 bases separating them. Germline values: CDR1 SGHRS, CDR2 YFSETQ. This clone was counted only a few times. Its antigen is still unknown. V gene TRBV5-1 combines with J gene TRBJ2-1, with D perhaps assigned TRBD1 or TRBD2 (6 bases each). The input for sequencing was peripheral blood, taken on day 0 of AZD1222 vaccination. This clonotype was obtained from an adult in good health. The CDR3 protein is CASSSGGGAARGRRNEQFF. DNA of the CDR3: TGCGCCAGCAGCTCTGGCGGAGGGGCAGCGAGGGGGAGGAGGAATGAGCAGTTCTTC.